This TCR beta chain was sequenced in a study of blood T cell repertoires in COVID-19. Overall study context: Acute and convalescent COVID-19 specimens originated in the United States, Italy and Spain. The analysed material was cDNA or gDNA that came from T cells, B-cell-depleted T cells, or PBMCs.

The germline V gene has CDR1 SNHLY and CDR2 FYNNEI. The CDR3 spans 13 residues. The ends were cut back, 5 bases at V and 1 base at J, with 8 bases in the middle. Authors' analysis steps: Reference gene primer amplification in the assay estimated nucleated cell counts. Method: immunoSEQ multiplex PCR; TCRdb's copy keeps in-frame clones and lacks some. The V and J calls and clone size come from that table; D and trimming were worked out from the DNA. The table records 30,000 to 45,000 clones, roughly 87% of them present only once. This sequence originates from a human donor in a cohort sampled during active COVID-19. Specimen: peripheral blood. This chain links TRBV2 with TRBJ1-1; maybe TRBD1 (6 bases). CDR3 DNA sequence: TGTGCCAGCAGTAGGACAGAGAACACTGAAGCTTTCTTT. Protein sequence: CASSRTENTEAFF.